This T cell receptor (beta chain) came from a study of spatial heterogeneity in lung cancer. Study background: Mean representation of each unique TCR and UMI combination in the raw reads exceeded 8.5 occurrences. Study-level points and caveats: Among blood samples, ubiquitous expanded tumor TCRs appeared more at resection than at follow-up.

CDR1 and CDR2 from the germline V gene are MNHEY and SMNVEV (reference sequence). V was trimmed by 5 bases and J by 5 bases, leaving 12 bases between them. This CDR3 contains 13 residues. Time point here: sample taken at primary tumor resection. From tumor, nontumor lung or frozen PBMC, whole RNA was taken unsorted for sequencing. At least ten counts were recorded for this clonotype. What it binds is unknown. Unique molecular identifiers, one per molecule, were present on every TCR cDNA molecule. TCRdb reanalysed the 5' RACE reads using MiXCR and keeps one entry per CDR3 protein. Altogether about 82,000 distinct CDR3 sequences are present, 10% to 15% being singletons, with the ten largest covering 4.6%.

This TCR was sampled from a male donor with early-stage non-small cell lung cancer. The specimen was PBMCs, collected at surgery. The rearrangement links TRBV27 to TRBJ2-5; D ambiguous. CDR3 DNA: TGTGCCAGCAGTCCTCGGCGACGGGAGACCCAGTACTTC. This codes for CASSPRRRETQYF.